These 17 T cell receptor beta chains came from one sample sequenced in a study of tumor-infiltrating lymphocytes in primary liver carcinoma. The source of the blood RNA was unsorted whole blood, and germline DNA was extracted as well. The input was approximately 500 ng total RNA; TCR beta cDNA was made from it with a constant-region primer. It was through three nested multiplex PCR rounds of slightly modified ARM-PCR that TCR beta libraries arose. TRBV1-TRBV30 forward primers and a C-beta reverse primer were used in the first two PCR rounds, which each ran for nine to ten cycles. TCRdb called the multiplex PCR reads again in MiXCR, with one record for every CDR3 protein. The sample has 300,000 to 400,000 distinct CDR3 sequences, over 55% seen once. Sequenced sample: peripheral blood. Every receptor here comes from a man in his forties with primary liver carcinoma and hepatitis B virus infection.

In DNA form, the CDR3 reads TGTGCCAGCAGTCACCCTCCGCCAGGGCCAGGAAACACCATATATTTT. Residues: CASSHPPPGPGNTIYF. The chain carries TRBV28 and TRBJ1-3; tentatively, D is TRBD1 (5 bases). The CDR3 extends over 16 amino acids. Germline CDR1 is MDHEN and CDR2 is SYDVKM. V dropped 5 bases and J dropped 4 bases, with 18 bases sitting between them.

V usage is TRBV7-9 and J usage is TRBJ1-2; a possible D gene is TRBD1 (5 bases). The CDR3 length is 14 residues. Trimming shortened V by 7 bases and J by 8 bases, and 20 bases separated the two germline ends. CDR1 is SEHNR and CDR2 is FQNEAQ in the germline V gene (reference sequence). CDR3: CASTTSGGELGYTF. The CDR3 DNA follows: TGTGCCAGCACCACATCTGGGGGGGAGCTGGGCTACACCTTC.

Of note for this clonotype: Possible read error: a much larger clone is one base away. The chain couples TRBV28 to TRBJ2-2; possibly TRBD1 for D (6 bases). The CDR3 contains 15 residues. Germline CDR1 reads MDHEN; CDR2 reads SYDVKM. The CDR3 reads CASSLYRVGTGDLFF. For the CDR3, the DNA is TGTGCCAGCAGTTTGTACAGGGTCGGTACCGGGGATCTGTTTTTT.

The genes are TRBV11-3 and TRBJ2-1; 7 bases map to TRBD1. The ends lost 4 bases at V and 7 bases at J; junction bases unmatched: 7. Germline CDR1 reads SGHNT; CDR2 reads YENEEA. The CDR3 length is 14 residues. CDR3 region: CASSYSGTANEQFF. As DNA, the CDR3 is TGTGCCAGCAGCTACTCCGGGACAGCGAATGAGCAGTTCTTC.

The rearrangement joins TRBV6-5 to TRBJ2-7; D possibly corresponds to TRBD2 (7 bases). Germline values: CDR1 MNHEY, CDR2 SVGAGI. V lost 6 bases, J lost 10 bases, and 22 bases lay in between. There are 14 residues in the CDR3. CDR3 sequence (DNA): TGTGCCAGCAGCTCCCCGGGGGGCGCGTGCGAACAGTACTTC. Its protein product is CASSSPGGACEQYF.

This clonotype showed up just a few times. The chain joins TRBV5-4 to TRBJ2-3; 12 bases line up with TRBD2. The germline gives CDR1 SGHNT, CDR2 YYREEE (reference sequence). The CDR3 contains 17 residues. The ends lost 4 bases at V and 2 bases at J; junction bases unmatched: 8. The CDR3 loop is CASSAGTSGLLTDTQYF. CDR3 in DNA: TGTGCCAGCAGCGCAGGGACTAGCGGGCTGCTCACAGATACGCAGTATTTT.

This clonotype was seen only a few times. The chain's CDR3 is CASSQDSSGSGETQYF. The DNA for the CDR3 is TGTGCCAGCAGCCAAGATTCGAGCGGGAGCGGGGAGACCCAGTACTTC. The chain combines TRBV4-2 with TRBJ2-5; 8 positions agree with TRBD2. The CDR3 length is 16 residues. Germline V gene sequence: CDR1 LGHNA, CDR2 YNFKEQ. Trimming took 0 bases from V and 5 from J; bases not matched to a gene: 8.

The chain has TRBV10-1 and TRBJ2-3; no clear D. Germline V lookup: CDR1 WNHNN, CDR2 SYGVQD (reference sequence). The V and J ends lost 3 bases and 6 bases respectively, with 16 bases between them. The CDR3 totals 15 residues. CDR3 amino acids: CASSDALRARDTQYF. DNA for the CDR3: TGCGCCAGCAGTGATGCCTTACGAGCACGGGATACGCAGTATTTT.

As DNA, the CDR3 is TGTGCCAGCTCCACGCGGGAGACCCAGTACTTC. Amino acids: CASSTRETQYF. The rearrangement uses TRBV18 and TRBJ2-5; D remains ambiguous. The CDR3 is 11 amino acids. V was clipped by 6 bases and J by 5 bases, with 7 bases between them. Germline CDR1 and CDR2: KGHSH and LQKENI.

This clonotype was counted only a few times. This chain links TRBV12-3 or TRBV12-4 with TRBJ1-5, with D possibly matching TRBD1 (5 bases). The CDR3 totals 15 residues. The V gene lost 5 bases and the J gene lost 4 bases, with 15 bases spanning the gap. The CDR3 region has the DNA TGTGCCAGCAGTCCCCCCTGGGGGTTAAATCAGCCCCAGCATTTT. Protein sequence: CASSPPWGLNQPQHF.

The rearrangement uses TRBV29-1 and TRBJ2-1; 7 nucleotides agree with TRBD2. Germline CDR1 is SQVTM and CDR2 is ANQGSEA. The trim removed 8 bases at V and 12 bases at J, leaving 13 bases unmatched. This CDR3 comprises 12 residues. The CDR3 nucleotides read TGCAGCTCCCGGCGGGGGAACAATTGGCAGTTCTTC. Its translation is CSSRRGNNWQFF.

The chain has TRBV11-1 and TRBJ2-1; D not certain. CDR1 is SGHAT and CDR2 is FQDESV in the germline V gene (reference sequence). The CDR3 runs 13 residues. The CDR3 loop reads CISSAEPYNEQFF. CDR3 bases: TGTATCAGCAGCGCGGAGCCCTACAATGAGCAGTTCTTC.

This clonotype was detected only a few times. The gene calls are TRBV11-2 and TRBJ2-5; D is unclear. The germline V gene encodes CDR1 SGHAT and CDR2 FQNNGV. CDR3 length: 13 amino acids. Deletions cut 4 bases from V and 0 bases from J, with 6 bases between. The CDR3 DNA reads TGTGCCAGCAGCTCGAACAACCAAGAGACCCAGTACTTC. Amino acid sequence: CASSSNNQETQYF.

Concerning this clonotype: This is likely a read error, given that the CDR3 carries no conserved phenylalanine or tryptophan at its end. V and J are TRBV11-2 and TRBJ2-5, with D maybe TRBD2 (6 bases). The CDR3 extends over 12 amino acids. Germline loops: CDR1 SGHAT, CDR2 FQNNGV. Trimming shortened V by 7 bases and J by 5 bases, and 11 bases separated the two germline ends. CDR3 protein: CASMGRGETQYL. The CDR3 DNA reads TGTGCCAGCATGGGACGGGGGGAGACCCAGTACTTG.

Turning to this clonotype: This may be a read error: a much more frequent sequence differs by one nucleotide. The chain has TRBV6-5 and TRBJ1-6, with TRBD1 matching 9 bases. V was clipped by 6 bases and J by 12 bases; unmatched bases: 15. Germline CDR1 reads MNHEY; CDR2 reads SVGAGI. The CDR3 has 16 residues. The CDR3 sequence: CASSPHRGQGQLPLHF. CDR3 coding DNA: TGTGCCAGCAGCCCCCACCGGGGACAGGGACAATTACCCCTCCACTTT.

This clonotype turned up a few times. The chain couples TRBV7-9 to TRBJ1-1, with 8 bases lining up with TRBD1. The CDR3 runs to 13 residues. After removal of 4 bases from V and 5 bases from J, the junction contained 3 bases not matched to a gene. Germline V gene lookup returns CDR1 SEHNR and CDR2 FQNEAQ (reference sequence). CDR3: CASSSYRGTEAFF. The CDR3 DNA sequence: TGTGCCAGCAGCTCATACAGGGGGACTGAAGCTTTCTTT.

The chain combines TRBV28 with TRBJ2-7; TRBD2 is a possible D gene (6 bases). Germline assignment: CDR1 MDHEN and CDR2 SYDVKM. The ends were cut back, 5 bases at V and 0 bases at J, with 11 bases in the middle. This CDR3 contains 14 residues. The CDR3 reads CASSTSGLSYEQYF. In DNA form, the CDR3 reads TGTGCCAGCAGTACATCGGGACTCTCCTACGAGCAGTACTTC.